The TCR beta chain under discussion was sequenced for a study of T cells after yellow fever vaccination. V gave up 0 bases and J gave up 3 bases, with 16 bases separating them. This CDR3 region has 16 residues. CDR1 and CDR2 from the germline V gene are SGHNT and YYREEE (reference sequence). MiXCR was run by TCRdb on the 5' RACE reads, yielding one entry per CDR3 protein. The table shows just over 300,000 distinct CDR3 sequences, with approximately 3.8% occurring only once. There are a few counts of this clonotype. This TCR was recovered from a man aged 18 to 29 who received the YFV17D yellow fever vaccine. The specimen comprised PBMCs, sampled on the day of the yellow fever booster vaccination. J is TRBJ2-7 and V is TRBV5-4; D might be TRBD2 (5 bases). CDR3 bases: TGTGCCAGCAGCTTGGGACTCCACCCGGGGAACTACGAGCAGTACTTC. Translating gives CASSLGLHPGNYEQYF.